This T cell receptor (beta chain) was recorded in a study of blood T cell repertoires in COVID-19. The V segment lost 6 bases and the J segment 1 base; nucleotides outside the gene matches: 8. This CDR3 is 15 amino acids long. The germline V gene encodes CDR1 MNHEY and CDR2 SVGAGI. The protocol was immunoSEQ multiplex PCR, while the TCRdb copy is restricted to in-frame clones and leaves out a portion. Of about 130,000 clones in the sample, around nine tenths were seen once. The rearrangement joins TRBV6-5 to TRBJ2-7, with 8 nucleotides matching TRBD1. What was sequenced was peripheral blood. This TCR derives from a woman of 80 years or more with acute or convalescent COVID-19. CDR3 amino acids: CASRYRGFPSYEQYF. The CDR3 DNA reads TGTGCCAGCAGGTACAGGGGGTTCCCTTCCTACGAGCAGTACTTC.